The 9 T cell receptor beta chains below come from one sample, sequenced in a study of blood T cell repertoires in COVID-19. Method: immunoSEQ multiplex PCR; TCRdb's copy keeps in-frame clones and lacks some. The sample yields 200,000 to 250,000 clones, 87% seen once. What was sequenced was peripheral blood. The origin of the receptors is a woman aged 18-29 years who had recovered from COVID-19.

This clone was seen a single time. The genes are TRBV24-1 and TRBJ2-5; D is possibly TRBD1 (6 bases). CDR1 KGHDR and CDR2 SFDVKD come from the germline V gene. V was clipped by 5 bases and J by 5 bases, with 11 bases between them. The CDR3 extends over 13 amino acids. The CDR3 bases are TGTGCCACCAGTGCCAGGGGAAGCGAGACCCAGTACTTC. Encoded protein: CATSARGSETQYF.

The J gene is TRBJ1-1, the V gene TRBV6-5, with TRBD1 as a possible D gene (5 bases). Germline-derived CDR1 and CDR2 are MNHEY and SVGAGI. Trimming shortened V by 4 bases and J by 4 bases, and 16 bases separated the two germline ends. The CDR3 spans 15 residues. The CDR3 loop reads CASSSGGWLSTEAFF. The CDR3 coding sequence is TGTGCCAGCAGTTCGGGGGGGTGGCTAAGCACTGAAGCTTTCTTT.

The V call is TRBV25-1, the J call TRBJ2-7, with D maybe TRBD1 (5 bases). In germline, CDR1 is MGHDK, CDR2 SYGVNS. Trimming took off 5 bases at V and 2 bases at J, with 7 bases between the two ends. This CDR3 spans 12 amino acids. The CDR3 DNA reads TGTGCCAGCAGTACAGGACCCTACGAGCAGTACTTC. Translation gives CASSTGPYEQYF.

The chain joins TRBV7-2 to TRBJ1-2, with 9 bases lining up with TRBD1. Germline assignment: CDR1 SGHTA and CDR2 FQGNSA. Trimming removed 5 bases from V and 5 bases from J; junction bases left unmatched: 9. The CDR3 has 15 amino acids. The CDR3 nucleotides are TGTGCCAGCAGCACCTACCGGACAGGGGAATATGGCTACACCTTC. This sequence encodes CASSTYRTGEYGYTF.

V and J are TRBV13 and TRBJ1-1; TRBD1 is a possible D gene (5 bases). V was pared by 6 bases and J by 1 base, with 6 bases between. The CDR3 is made up of 12 amino acids. Germline V lookup: CDR1 PRHDT, CDR2 FYEKMQ (reference sequence). The CDR3 nucleotides read TGTGCCAGCAGGACAGAGAACACTGAAGCTTTCTTT. Translating it yields CASRTENTEAFF.

The chain couples TRBV19 to TRBJ2-2; no reliable D call. V was trimmed by 5 bases and J by 3 bases, leaving 10 bases between them. This CDR3 is 14 amino acids long. CDR1 and CDR2 from the germline V gene are LNHDA and SQIVND (reference sequence). The CDR3 here is CASSLPRYTGELFF. The CDR3 nucleotides are TGTGCCAGTAGTCTCCCTAGGTACACCGGGGAGCTGTTTTTT.

The CDR3 coding sequence is TGTGCCAGCAGTTTCTTCAGGGGGCGGGGAACGGACTATGGCTACACCTTC. The encoded protein is CASSFFRGRGTDYGYTF. The chain employs TRBV27 and TRBJ1-2; 8 bases are a match to TRBD1. Germline V lookup: CDR1 MNHEY, CDR2 SMNVEV (reference sequence). The J segment lost 3 bases and the V segment lost 3 bases, leaving 12 bases of the junction unmatched. The CDR3 spans 17 residues.

This clone was observed a single time. The chain combines TRBV29-1 with TRBJ1-2; D possibly corresponds to TRBD1 (5 bases). CDR1 and CDR2 from the germline V gene are SQVTM and ANQGSEA. The length of the CDR3 is 14 residues. The V and J ends lost 5 bases and 4 bases respectively, with 17 bases between them. The CDR3 is CSVPKAITGYGYTF. For the CDR3, the DNA is TGCAGCGTTCCGAAGGCGATTACAGGCTATGGCTACACCTTC.

The chain links TRBV7-2 to TRBJ2-7, with 10 bases matching TRBD2. Germline CDR1 and CDR2: SGHTA and FQGNSA. The CDR3 loop spans 17 amino acids. V trimming: 2 bases; J trimming: 0 bases; junction bases outside the gene matches: 7. This chain's CDR3 is CASSLPGGLAASYEQYF. Written as DNA, the CDR3 is TGTGCCAGCAGCTTACCGGGAGGACTAGCGGCCTCCTACGAGCAGTACTTC.